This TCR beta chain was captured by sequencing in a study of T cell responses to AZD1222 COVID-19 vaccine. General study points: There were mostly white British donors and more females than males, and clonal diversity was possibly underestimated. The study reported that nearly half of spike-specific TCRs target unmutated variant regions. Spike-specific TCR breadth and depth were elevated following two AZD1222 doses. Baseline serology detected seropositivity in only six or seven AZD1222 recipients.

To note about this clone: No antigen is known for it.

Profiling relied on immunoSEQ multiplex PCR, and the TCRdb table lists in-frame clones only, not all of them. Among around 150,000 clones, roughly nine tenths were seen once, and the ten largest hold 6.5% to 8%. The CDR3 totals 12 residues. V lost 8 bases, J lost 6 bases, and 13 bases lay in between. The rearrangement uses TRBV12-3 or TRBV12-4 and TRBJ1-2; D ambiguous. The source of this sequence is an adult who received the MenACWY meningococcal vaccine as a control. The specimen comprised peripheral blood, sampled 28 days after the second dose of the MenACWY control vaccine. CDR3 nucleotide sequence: TGTGCCAGCGTTAACGGTCTGGATGGCTACACCTTC. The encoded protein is CASVNGLDGYTF.